Following are 26 T cell receptor beta chains from one sample sequenced in a study of cytomegalovirus exposure and HLA in healthy donors. The PCR made use of 60 Vbeta and 13 Jbeta primers. Here immunoSEQ multiplex PCR was the method, and the copy in TCRdb shows in-frame clones only, minus some. The profile shows approximately 46,000 clones, 72% of them singletons. Input material: PBMCs. The source is a man aged 30 to 45 in good health and CMV-seronegative.

This chain connects TRBV30 to TRBJ2-7, with a weak D call TRBD2 (5 bases). The V gene lost 1 base and the J gene lost 4 bases, with 11 bases spanning the gap. The germline CDR1 and CDR2 sequences are GTSNPN and SVGIG (reference sequence). The CDR3 spans 13 residues. DNA of the CDR3: TGTGCCTGGAGTGCCGGGATAACATACGAGCAGTACTTC. It yields the protein CAWSAGITYEQYF.

The chain recombines TRBV5-5 with TRBJ1-4; D perhaps matches TRBD1 (6 bases). V was clipped by 7 bases and J by 3 bases, with 10 bases between them. Germline V CDR1 and CDR2: SGHKS, YYEKEE (reference sequence). The CDR3 sequence is 13 residues long. The DNA of the CDR3 is TGTGCCAGCGGACAGAGCCCTAATGAAAAACTGTTTTTT. Amino acids: CASGQSPNEKLFF.

This clone was seen only once. The chain is built from TRBV6-4 and TRBJ2-2, with 12 bases fitting TRBD2. Germline assignment: CDR1 MRHNA and CDR2 SNTAGT. There are 14 residues in the CDR3. With V trimmed by 6 bases and J by 4 bases, 0 bases remained unmatched. CDR3 sequence reads: CASRLAGGTGELFF. The CDR3, as DNA: TGTGCCAGCAGACTAGCGGGAGGCACCGGGGAGCTGTTTTTT.

V is TRBV5-1 and J is TRBJ2-5; 9 positions agree with TRBD1. The germline V gene encodes CDR1 SGHRS and CDR2 YFSETQ. V lost 2 bases and J lost 3; bases outside the gene matches: 11. This CDR3 is 17 amino acids long. CDR3 coding DNA: TGCGCCAGCAGCTTAGACAGGGGGATTCGATCGGAAGAGACCCAGTACTTC. It is translated as CASSLDRGIRSEETQYF.

The rearrangement links TRBV30 to TRBJ2-1; D gene uncertain. The ends were cut back, 4 bases at V and 0 bases at J, with 7 bases in the middle. The germline V gene has CDR1 GTSNPN and CDR2 SVGIG (reference sequence). CDR3 length: 13 residues. CDR3 bases: TGTGCCTGGAAGGCTAGCTCCTACAATGAGCAGTTCTTC. This codes for CAWKASSYNEQFF. Filled out from reference TRBV30 and TRBJ2-1, the complete variable domain reads SQTIHQWPATLVQPVGSPLSLECTVEGTSNPNLYWYRQAAGRGLQLLFYSVGIGQISSEVPQNLSASRPQDRQFILSSKKLLLSDSGFYLCAWKASSYNEQFFGPGTRLTVL.

The rearrangement joins TRBV7-9 to TRBJ1-2; 7 nucleotides line up with TRBD1. The length of the CDR3 is 14 residues. V was clipped by 1 base and J by 5 bases; unmatched bases: 4. The V gene's germline CDR1 is SEHNR and CDR2 FQNEAQ (reference sequence). This CDR3 reads CASSLVGTAYGYTF. The CDR3 coding sequence is TGTGCCAGCAGCTTAGTTGGGACAGCATATGGCTACACCTTC.

The rearrangement uses TRBV4-1 and TRBJ2-7; 9 bases line up with TRBD1. Trimming cost V 6 bases and J 0 bases; bases outside gene matches: 6. Per the germline V gene, CDR1 is MGHRA and CDR2 is YSYEKL. The CDR3 is made up of 15 amino acids. The DNA for the CDR3 is TGCGCCAGCAGATCCCCGGGACAGGGCTCCTACGAGCAGTACTTC. Protein sequence: CASRSPGQGSYEQYF.

This clone was counted a single time. The chain employs TRBV2 and TRBJ2-3; tentative D call: TRBD1 (7 bases). V shed 4 bases and J shed 8 bases, with 19 bases lying between them. Germline CDR1 and CDR2: SNHLY and FYNNEI. CDR3 length: 15 residues. DNA of the CDR3: TGTGCCAGCAGTGGCCAGAGCGGGCCAGGGGGTACGCAGTATTTT. Translation: CASSGQSGPGGTQYF.

This chain links TRBV11-2 with TRBJ2-3; no definite D call. Germline lookup yields CDR1 SGHAT and CDR2 FQNNGV. Trimming cost V 5 bases and J 1 base, with 10 bases left between them. The CDR3 consists of 14 residues. CDR3 residues: CASSLLAGTDTQYF. The CDR3 DNA reads as TGTGCCAGCAGCCTCCTGGCCGGCACAGATACGCAGTATTTT.

In nucleotides, the CDR3 is TGTGCCAGCAGTTTAAGGGGGGGCGGAAGCAATCAGCCCCAGCATTTT. It translates to CASSLRGGGSNQPQHF. The rearrangement links TRBV27 to TRBJ1-5, with D possibly TRBD1 on 6 matching bases. Germline V gene lookup returns CDR1 MNHEY and CDR2 SMNVEV (reference sequence). This CDR3 contains 16 residues. V was shortened by 2 bases and J by 1 base, with 12 bases between the two germline ends.

This clone occurred once. This chain uses TRBV25-1 with TRBJ1-3, with a weak D call TRBD1 (5 bases). CDR3 length: 15 residues. Germline V gene lookup returns CDR1 MGHDK and CDR2 SYGVNS. V shed 4 bases and J shed 0 bases, with 10 bases lying between them. The CDR3 here is CASSVETVSGNTIYF. CDR3 sequence (DNA): TGTGCCAGCAGTGTAGAGACAGTCTCTGGAAACACCATATATTTT. Variable domain in full (rest from reference TRBV25-1 and TRBJ1-3): EADIYQTPRYLVIGTGKKITLECSQTMGHDKMYWYQQDPGMELHLIHYSYGVNSTEKGDLSSESTVSRIRTEHFPLTLESARPSHTSQYLCASSVETVSGNTIYFGEGSWLTVV.

The chain links TRBV30 to TRBJ1-6; D unclear. This CDR3 is 11 amino acids long. Germline CDR1 is GTSNPN and CDR2 is SVGIG (reference sequence). Trimming left V 4 bases short and J 9 bases short, with 7 bases between. The CDR3 region has the DNA TGTGCCTGGACCCTCGGTTCACCCCTCCACTTT. Translation: CAWTLGSPLHF.

This clone showed up just once. The J gene is TRBJ2-5, the V gene TRBV29-1; TRBD2 agrees at 7 bases. The trim removed 7 bases at V and 4 bases at J, leaving 9 bases unmatched. Germline V gene lookup returns CDR1 SQVTM and CDR2 ANQGSEA. The CDR3 runs to 13 residues. For the CDR3, the DNA is TGCAGCGCACTTCGGACTAGTCGAGAGACCCAGTACTTC. This encodes CSALRTSRETQYF.

A note on this clone: Since no conserved phenylalanine or tryptophan closes the CDR3, a read error is the likely cause. The chain carries TRBV30 and TRBJ1-5; 9 nucleotides agree with TRBD1. The CDR3 sequence is 11 residues long. The V gene's germline CDR1 is GTSNPN and CDR2 SVGIG (reference sequence). The trim removed 5 bases at V and 11 bases at J, leaving 4 bases unmatched. CDR3 in DNA: TGTGCCTGGGGGGGACAGGGCGCCCAGCATGTT. Translated, it gives CAWGGQGAQHV.

The chain uses TRBV5-4 and TRBJ2-1; TRBD2 might be the D (6 bases). Trimming shortened V by 5 bases and J by 0 bases, and 15 bases separated the two germline ends. This CDR3 region has 16 residues. CDR1 SGHNT and CDR2 YYREEE come from the germline V gene (reference sequence). DNA of the CDR3: TGTGCCAGCAGTTTCACCCTAGCGCACTCCTACAATGAGCAGTTCTTC. This gives the protein CASSFTLAHSYNEQFF. The whole variable domain, remainder taken from reference TRBV5-4 and TRBJ2-1, is ETGVTQSPTHLIKTRGQQVTLRCSSQSGHNTVSWYQQALGQGPQFIFQYYREEENGRGNFPPRFSGLQFPNYSSELNVNALELDDSALYLCASSFTLAHSYNEQFFGPGTRLTVL.

This sequence joins TRBV19 and TRBJ2-4; 13 nucleotides align to TRBD2. This CDR3 comprises 17 residues. V dropped 3 bases and J dropped 7; count of bases not matched to a gene: 9. Germline CDR1 is LNHDA and CDR2 is SQIVND (reference sequence). The CDR3 nucleotides are TGTGCCAGTAGTATTGGGACTAGCGGGATCGCCGGTAACATTCAGTACTTC. Translated: CASSIGTSGIAGNIQYF.

This rearrangement joins TRBV19 to TRBJ1-5; 8 nucleotides line up with TRBD1. The CDR3 extends over 14 amino acids. The germline CDR1 and CDR2 sequences are LNHDA and SQIVND (reference sequence). J gave up 1 base and V 8 bases, and 4 bases lay outside the gene matches. The CDR3 sequence is CASDQGASNQPQHF. The DNA for the CDR3 is TGTGCCAGTGACCAGGGGGCCAGCAATCAGCCCCAGCATTTT. Complete variable domain (other parts from reference TRBV19 and TRBJ1-5): DGGITQSPKYLFRKEGQNVTLSCEQNLNHDAMYWYRQDPGQGLRLIYYSQIVNDFQKGDIAEGYSVSREKKESFPLTVTSAQKNPTAFYLCASDQGASNQPQHFGDGTRLSIL.

This clone occurred a few times. The V and J genes are TRBV19 and TRBJ1-1, with 9 bases fitting TRBD1. Germline V gene lookup returns CDR1 LNHDA and CDR2 SQIVND (reference sequence). CDR3 length: 14 residues. J lost 3 bases, V lost 10 bases, and 9 bases had no gene match. CDR3 DNA: TGTGCCACCCGGTGGGACAGGGATCACACTGAAGCTTTCTTT. Protein product: CATRWDRDHTEAFF.

This chain joins TRBV10-2 and TRBJ1-1, with D uncertain. Germline V CDR1 and CDR2: WSHSY, SAAADI. The CDR3 is made up of 13 amino acids. V was clipped by 8 bases and J by 5 bases, with 15 bases between them. CDR3 region: CASSVGGETEAFF. For the CDR3, the DNA is TGCGCCAGCTCGGTGGGAGGAGAAACTGAAGCTTTCTTT.

V and J are TRBV7-6 and TRBJ2-1; tentative D call: TRBD1 (5 bases). This CDR3 is 15 amino acids long. Germline V CDR1 and CDR2: SGHVS, FNYEAQ. The V and J ends lost 2 bases and 2 bases respectively, with 10 bases between them. The CDR3 is CASSLSQGPYNEQFF. CDR3 bases: TGTGCCAGCAGCTTATCCCAGGGCCCCTACAATGAGCAGTTCTTC.

The V call is TRBV6-6, the J call TRBJ1-5, with a weak D call TRBD1 (6 bases). V was clipped by 6 bases and J by 7 bases, with 19 bases between them. The CDR3 runs 15 residues. The germline V gene has CDR1 MNHNY and CDR2 SVGAGI (reference sequence). The CDR3 sequence: CASSHARTETQPQHF. In DNA, the CDR3 is TGTGCCAGCAGCCATGCACGGACAGAAACACAGCCCCAGCATTTT.

This chain links TRBV10-3 with TRBJ1-2, with a tentative D call TRBD1 (5 bases). Per germline, CDR1 ENHRY and CDR2 SYGVKD. Trimming removed 6 bases from V and 3 bases from J, with 11 bases in between. The CDR3 spans 13 residues. The CDR3 sequence is CAISEGPYYGYTF. The CDR3 nucleotides are TGTGCCATCAGCGAGGGGCCGTACTATGGCTACACCTTC.

The V call is TRBV9, the J call TRBJ2-1; 8 nucleotides align to TRBD1. With 0 bases clipped from V and 3 bases from J, the junction kept 2 bases outside the gene matches. This CDR3 is 15 amino acids long. The V gene's germline CDR1 is SGDLS and CDR2 YYNGEE. CDR3 residues: CASSVDGTGYNEQFF. For the CDR3, the DNA is TGTGCCAGCAGCGTAGATGGGACAGGCTACAATGAGCAGTTCTTC.

The chain combines TRBV29-1 with TRBJ1-2, with D possibly TRBD1 on 5 matching bases. Germline assignment: CDR1 SQVTM and CDR2 ANQGSEA. The germline V and J ends were trimmed by 6 bases and 4 bases, with 15 bases remaining between them. This CDR3 comprises 13 residues. The CDR3 coding sequence is TGCAGCGTGAGCGGGGGGGTAAGCTATGGCTACACCTTC. Its translation is CSVSGGVSYGYTF. The variable domain in full, completed from reference TRBV29-1 and TRBJ1-2, reads SAVISQKPSRDICQRGTSLTIQCQVDSQVTMMFWYRQQPGQSLTLIATANQGSEATYESGFVIDKFPISRPNLTFSTLTVSNMSPEDSSIYLCSVSGGVSYGYTFGSGTRLTVV.

This clone appeared a few times. V usage is TRBV5-1 and J usage is TRBJ2-1; 13 nucleotides agree with TRBD2. CDR3 length equals 17 residues. Trimming at V came to 0 bases and at J to 4 bases, leaving 4 bases not matched to a gene. The germline V gene has CDR1 SGHRS and CDR2 YFSETQ. CDR3 protein: CASSLGLLAGGYNEQFF. The CDR3 coding sequence is TGCGCCAGCAGCTTGGGCCTACTAGCGGGAGGGTACAATGAGCAGTTCTTC.

In its sample, this clone was seen once. The genes are TRBV5-4 and TRBJ2-1; TRBD2 agrees at 9 bases. Per the germline V gene, CDR1 is SGHNT and CDR2 is YYREEE (reference sequence). The J segment lost 6 bases and the V segment lost 3 bases, leaving 7 bases of the junction unmatched. The CDR3 runs to 15 residues. DNA for the CDR3: TGTGCCAGCAGCTCGCCGGGACTAGCAAGCAATGAGCAGTTCTTC. This gives the protein CASSSPGLASNEQFF.